A selection of T cell receptor beta chains follows, all from one sample in a study of T cell changes during pregnancy in multiple sclerosis. Using immunoSEQ multiplex PCR, the repertoire was profiled, and TCRdb retains in-frame clones only, with some absent. The sample consists of approximately 68,000 clones, roughly 91% of them appearing once. The sample in question was peripheral blood, obtained in the third trimester of pregnancy. The source is a female donor in good health, enrolled as a control in a pregnancy study. The CDR3 runs from the conserved cysteine through the conserved F or W. D genes are given only for firm matches. Rows give clone size only sometimes, using once, few, many, or a class for an expanded clone.

TRBD2	TRBV9	NA	TRBJ2-5	CASSVLTGTSGLETQYF	TGTGCCAGCAGCGTTTTAACCGGGACTAGCGGGTTGGAGACCCAGTACTTC
TRBD1	TRBV27	NA	TRBJ1-4	CASSQRQGVNEKLFF	TGTGCCAGCAGCCAGAGACAGGGGGTTAATGAAAAACTGTTTTTT
TRBD1	TRBV19	once	TRBJ1-1	CASSIGTGRGTEAFF	TGTGCCAGTAGTATAGGGACAGGGAGGGGGACTGAAGCTTTCTTT
NA	TRBV6-5	NA	TRBJ1-1	CASRIVGGAEAFF	TGTGCCAGCAGGATCGTCGGGGGGGCTGAAGCTTTCTTT
TRBD1	TRBV27	NA	TRBJ2-7	CASSSSQGARYEQYF	TGTGCCAGCAGTTCGTCACAGGGGGCGAGGTACGAGCAGTACTTC
NA	TRBV7-9	NA	TRBJ2-1	CASSLAAVYNEQFF	TGTGCCAGCAGCTTAGCGGCAGTTTACAATGAGCAGTTCTTC
TRBD1	TRBV5-5	NA	TRBJ1-6	CASSLYGGQGRSPLHF	TGTGCCAGCAGCTTGTACGGGGGACAGGGGAGGTCACCCCTCCACTTT
TRBD1	TRBV2	NA	TRBJ1-2	CASRETGEGVRGYTF	TGTGCCAGCAGGGAAACAGGGGAAGGTGTTCGAGGCTACACCTTC
NA	TRBV19	NA	TRBJ1-2	CASTYDRQSYGYTF	TGTGCCAGCACCTACGACAGGCAAAGCTATGGCTACACCTTC
NA	TRBV7-2	once	TRBJ2-3	CAVEGTDTQYF	TGTGCCGTGGAGGGCACAGATACGCAGTATTTT
NA	TRBV5-5	NA	TRBJ2-7	CASSLTWLAGSSYEQYF	TGTGCCAGCAGCTTGACTTGGCTTGCGGGAAGCTCCTACGAGCAGTACTTC
TRBD1	TRBV27	NA	TRBJ1-2	CASSEKPTGRQGALTDYGYTF	TGTGCCAGCAGTGAAAAGCCGACGGGGCGACAGGGGGCCTTGACGGACTATGGCTACACCTTC
TRBD1	TRBV6-1	NA	TRBJ1-4	CASREPGNRGVAEKLFF	TGTGCCAGCAGGGAACCCGGAAACAGGGGTGTGGCGGAAAAACTGTTTTTT
TRBD1	TRBV5-1	NA	TRBJ2-1	CASSHAEGQGGNEQFF	TGCGCCAGCAGCCATGCCGAGGGACAGGGGGGGAATGAGCAGTTCTTC
NA	TRBV5-1	once	TRBJ1-3	CASSPFSDTSGNTIYF	TGCGCCAGCAGCCCCTTCAGTGATACCTCTGGAAACACCATATATTTT
NA	TRBV7-9	NA	TRBJ1-4	CASSTSTRGEEKLFF	TGTGCCAGCAGCACTAGTACCAGGGGCGAAGAAAAACTGTTTTTT
NA	TRBV27	NA	TRBJ1-4	CASSLGAKLFF	TGTGCCAGCAGCTTAGGAGCAAAACTGTTTTTT
NA	TRBV7-8	NA	TRBJ2-1	CASTERTDSYNEQFF	TGTGCCAGCACCGAGCGGACTGACTCCTACAATGAGCAGTTCTTC
NA	TRBV4-2	NA	TRBJ2-5	CASSDGGQETQYF	TGTGCCAGCAGCGACGGGGGCCAAGAGACCCAGTACTTC
TRBD1	TRBV6-6	NA	TRBJ1-6	CASSKDRGMNSPLHF	TGTGCCAGCAGTAAGGACAGGGGGATGAATTCACCCCTCCACTTT
NA	TRBV27	NA	TRBJ1-2	CASSPPSLQGLGGYTF	TGTGCCAGCAGTCCCCCCTCTTTACAGGGTCTAGGTGGCTACACCTTC
NA	TRBV15	NA	TRBJ1-1	CATSREGRGNTEAFF	TGTGCCACCAGCAGAGAAGGGAGAGGGAACACTGAAGCTTTCTTT
TRBD1	TRBV9	NA	TRBJ1-1	CASSVEQGGSEAFF	TGTGCCAGCAGCGTAGAACAGGGGGGCTCTGAAGCTTTCTTT
NA	TRBV5-1	NA	TRBJ1-2	CASSFETDLASYGYTF	TGCGCCAGCAGCTTCGAAACAGATCTAGCGAGCTATGGCTACACCTTC
TRBD1	TRBV4-1	NA	TRBJ1-5	CASSTNRGFADQPQHF	TGCGCCAGCAGCACCAACAGGGGTTTCGCGGATCAGCCCCAGCATTTT
TRBD1	TRBV5-1	NA	TRBJ1-1	CASSGTGVTEAFF	TGCGCCAGCAGCGGGACAGGGGTCACTGAAGCTTTCTTT
TRBD2	TRBV7-2	NA	TRBJ2-3	CATSTSGGGTQYF	TGTGCCACCTCGACTAGCGGGGGGGGTACGCAGTATTTT
TRBD1	TRBV19	once	TRBJ1-1	CASHSGTGNRNTEAFF	TGTGCCAGCCATTCCGGGACAGGGAATAGGAACACTGAAGCTTTCTTT
TRBD2	TRBV5-6	NA	TRBJ2-1	CASSLYSGRRYNEQFF	TGTGCCAGCAGCTTGTATAGCGGGAGGCGGTACAATGAGCAGTTCTTC